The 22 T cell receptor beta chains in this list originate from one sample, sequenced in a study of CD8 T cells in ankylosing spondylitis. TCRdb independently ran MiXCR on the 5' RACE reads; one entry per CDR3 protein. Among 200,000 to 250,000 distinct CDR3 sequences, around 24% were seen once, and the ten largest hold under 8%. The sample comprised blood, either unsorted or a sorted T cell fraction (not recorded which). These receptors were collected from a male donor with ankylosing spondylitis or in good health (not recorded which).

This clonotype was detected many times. The CDR3 protein is CASSVMWGDNNEQFF. For the CDR3, the DNA is TGTGCCAGCAGCGTCATGTGGGGGGATAACAATGAGCAGTTCTTC. The chain couples TRBV7-2 to TRBJ2-1; a weak D match, TRBD2 (6 bases). Trimming stripped 5 bases from V and 5 bases from J, with 16 bases between. The CDR3 consists of 15 residues. Per the germline V gene, CDR1 is SGHTA and CDR2 is FQGNSA.

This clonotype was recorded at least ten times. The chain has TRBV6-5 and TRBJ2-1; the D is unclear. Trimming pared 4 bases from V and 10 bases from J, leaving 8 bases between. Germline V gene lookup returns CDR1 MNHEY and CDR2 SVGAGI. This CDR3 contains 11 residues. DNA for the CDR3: TGTGCCAGCAGTTCTGGCCTCGAGCAGTTCTTC. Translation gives CASSSGLEQFF.

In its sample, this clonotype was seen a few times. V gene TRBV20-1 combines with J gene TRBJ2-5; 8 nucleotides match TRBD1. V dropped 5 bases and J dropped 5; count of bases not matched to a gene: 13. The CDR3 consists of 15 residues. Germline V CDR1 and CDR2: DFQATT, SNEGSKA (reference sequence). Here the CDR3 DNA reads TGCAGTGCTTTAGGTGGACAGGGACTGACTGAGACCCAGTACTTC. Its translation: CSALGGQGLTETQYF.

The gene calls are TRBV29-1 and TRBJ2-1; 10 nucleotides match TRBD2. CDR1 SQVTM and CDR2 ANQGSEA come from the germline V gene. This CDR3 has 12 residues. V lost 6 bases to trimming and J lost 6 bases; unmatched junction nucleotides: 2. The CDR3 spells CSVKREGNEQFF. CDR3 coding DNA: TGCAGCGTCAAGCGGGAGGGCAATGAGCAGTTCTTC.

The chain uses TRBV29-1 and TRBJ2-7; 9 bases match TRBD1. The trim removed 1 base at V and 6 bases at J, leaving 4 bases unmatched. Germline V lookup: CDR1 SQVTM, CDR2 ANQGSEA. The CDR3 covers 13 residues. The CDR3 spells CSVEGTGASEQYF. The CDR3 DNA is TGCAGCGTTGAAGGGACAGGGGCTTCCGAGCAGTACTTC.

The CDR3 region is CSVDYDLHGYTF. CDR3 coding DNA: TGCAGCGTTGATTACGACTTGCATGGCTACACCTTC. The gene calls are TRBV29-1 and TRBJ1-2; D uncertain. V dropped 3 bases and J dropped 6 bases, with 11 bases sitting between them. Germline values: CDR1 SQVTM, CDR2 ANQGSEA. The CDR3 contains 12 residues.

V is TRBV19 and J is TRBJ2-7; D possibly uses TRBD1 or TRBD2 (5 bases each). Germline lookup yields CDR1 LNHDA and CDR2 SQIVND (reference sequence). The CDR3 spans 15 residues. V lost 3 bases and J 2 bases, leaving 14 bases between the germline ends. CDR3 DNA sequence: TGTGCCAGTAGTATTAGTCTGGGGGAGACCTACGAGCAGTACTTC. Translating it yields CASSISLGETYEQYF.

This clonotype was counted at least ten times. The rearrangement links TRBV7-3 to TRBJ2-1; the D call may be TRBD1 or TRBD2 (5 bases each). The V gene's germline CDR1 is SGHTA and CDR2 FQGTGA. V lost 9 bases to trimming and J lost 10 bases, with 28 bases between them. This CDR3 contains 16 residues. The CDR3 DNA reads TGTGCCAGAACGAAACACGGGGCCCAAGGAGCGTACGAGCAGTTCTTC. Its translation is CARTKHGAQGAYEQFF.

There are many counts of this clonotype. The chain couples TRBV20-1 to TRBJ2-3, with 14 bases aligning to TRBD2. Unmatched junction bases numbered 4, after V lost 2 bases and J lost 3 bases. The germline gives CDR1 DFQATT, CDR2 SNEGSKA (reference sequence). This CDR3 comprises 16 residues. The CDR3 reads CSARTRTSGRTDTQYF. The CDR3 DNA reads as TGCAGTGCTAGAACACGGACTAGCGGGAGGACAGATACGCAGTATTTT.

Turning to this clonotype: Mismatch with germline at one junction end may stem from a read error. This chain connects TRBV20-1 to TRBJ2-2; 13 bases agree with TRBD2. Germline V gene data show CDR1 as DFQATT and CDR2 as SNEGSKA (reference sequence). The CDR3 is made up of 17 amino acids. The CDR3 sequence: CCARRGLAGNSPGELFF. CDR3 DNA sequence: TGCTGTGCTAGGCGGGGACTAGCGGGAAATAGTCCCGGGGAGCTGTTTTTT.

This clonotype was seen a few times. In DNA form, the CDR3 reads TGCAGTGCTAGTGCCAGGGGGTGGTCCGCTCTGCAGTTCTTC. Protein product: CSASARGWSALQFF. The V gene is TRBV20-1, the J gene TRBJ2-1; 7 positions agree with TRBD1. The CDR3 covers 14 residues. Germline loops: CDR1 DFQATT, CDR2 SNEGSKA (reference sequence). V dropped 3 bases and J dropped 12; count of bases not matched to a gene: 14.

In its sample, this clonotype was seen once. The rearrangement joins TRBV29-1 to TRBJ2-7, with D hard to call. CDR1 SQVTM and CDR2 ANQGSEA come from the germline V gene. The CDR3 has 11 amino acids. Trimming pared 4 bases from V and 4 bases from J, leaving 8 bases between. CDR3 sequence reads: CSVVQVYEQYF. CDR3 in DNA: TGCAGCGTTGTGCAAGTATACGAGCAGTACTTC.

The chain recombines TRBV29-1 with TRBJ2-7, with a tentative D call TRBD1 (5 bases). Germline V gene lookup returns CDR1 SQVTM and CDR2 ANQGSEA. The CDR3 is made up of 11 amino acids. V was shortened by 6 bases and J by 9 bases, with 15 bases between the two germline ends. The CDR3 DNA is TGCAGCGTCGACTCAGGGTTTGTGCAGTACTTC. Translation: CSVDSGFVQYF.

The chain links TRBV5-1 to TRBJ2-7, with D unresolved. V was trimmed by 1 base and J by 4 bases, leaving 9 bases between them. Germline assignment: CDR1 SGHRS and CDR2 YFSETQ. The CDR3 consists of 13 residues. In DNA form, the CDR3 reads TGCGCCAGCAGCTTGCGTCTAAATTACGAGCAGTACTTC. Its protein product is CASSLRLNYEQYF.

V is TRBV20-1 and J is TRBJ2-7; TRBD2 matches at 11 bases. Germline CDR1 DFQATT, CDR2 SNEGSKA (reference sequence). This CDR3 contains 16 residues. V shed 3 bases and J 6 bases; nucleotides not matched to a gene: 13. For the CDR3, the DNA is TGCAGTGCTAGTGATCGGAGACTAGCGGGAAGCGGCGAGCAGTACTTC. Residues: CSASDRRLAGSGEQYF.

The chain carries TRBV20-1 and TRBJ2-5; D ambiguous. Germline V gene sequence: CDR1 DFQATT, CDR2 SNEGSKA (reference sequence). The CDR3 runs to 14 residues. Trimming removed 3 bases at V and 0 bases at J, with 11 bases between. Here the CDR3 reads CSASSGDNQETQYF. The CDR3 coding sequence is TGCAGTGCTAGTTCCGGAGACAACCAAGAGACCCAGTACTTC.

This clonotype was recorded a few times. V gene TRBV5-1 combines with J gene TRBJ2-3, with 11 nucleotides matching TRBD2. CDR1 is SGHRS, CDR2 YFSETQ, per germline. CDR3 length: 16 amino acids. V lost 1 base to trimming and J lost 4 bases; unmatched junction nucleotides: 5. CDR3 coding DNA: TGCGCCAGCAGCTTGACTAGCGGGAGAGCCCCAGATACGCAGTATTTT. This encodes CASSLTSGRAPDTQYF.

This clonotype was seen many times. The CDR3 nucleotides are TGCGCCAGCAGCCAAGTGATAGGAGGAGATACGCAGTATTTT. Residues: CASSQVIGGDTQYF. The chain joins TRBV4-1 to TRBJ2-3; D might be TRBD2 (5 bases). The CDR3 covers 14 residues. Trimming took off 1 base at V and 5 bases at J, with 10 bases between the two ends. Germline values: CDR1 MGHRA, CDR2 YSYEKL.

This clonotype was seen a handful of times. The CDR3 DNA is TGCAGTGCTGGATGGACTAGCGGGAGGGTCCACAATGAGCAGTTCTTC. Its protein product is CSAGWTSGRVHNEQFF. V and J are TRBV20-1 and TRBJ2-1, with 15 bases matching TRBD2. The CDR3 covers 16 residues. Germline CDR1 DFQATT, CDR2 SNEGSKA (reference sequence). J was trimmed by 5 bases and V by 5 bases; bases with no gene match: 7.

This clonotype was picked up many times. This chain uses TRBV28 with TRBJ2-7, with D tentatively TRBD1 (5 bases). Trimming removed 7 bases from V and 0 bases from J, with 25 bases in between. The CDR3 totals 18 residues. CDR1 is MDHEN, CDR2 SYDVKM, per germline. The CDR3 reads CASTPRQNRKIFSYEQYF. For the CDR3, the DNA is TGTGCCAGCACTCCTCGACAGAACCGAAAGATATTCTCCTACGAGCAGTACTTC.

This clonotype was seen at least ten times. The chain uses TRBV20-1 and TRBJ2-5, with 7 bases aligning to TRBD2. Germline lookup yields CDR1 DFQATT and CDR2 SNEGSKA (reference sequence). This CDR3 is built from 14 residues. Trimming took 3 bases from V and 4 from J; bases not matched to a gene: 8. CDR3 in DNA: TGCAGTGCTAGGAGGCTAGCGGTAGGAGAGACCCAGTACTTC. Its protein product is CSARRLAVGETQYF.

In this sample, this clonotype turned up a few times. DNA for the CDR3: TGCAGTGCTAGTCAACCAGGGCTCTACGAGCAGTACTTC. It is translated as CSASQPGLYEQYF. The chain uses TRBV20-1 and TRBJ2-7; D is perhaps TRBD1 (5 bases). CDR1 and CDR2 from the germline V gene are DFQATT and SNEGSKA (reference sequence). The CDR3 sequence is 13 residues long. Trimming took off 3 bases at V and 3 bases at J, with 12 bases between the two ends.